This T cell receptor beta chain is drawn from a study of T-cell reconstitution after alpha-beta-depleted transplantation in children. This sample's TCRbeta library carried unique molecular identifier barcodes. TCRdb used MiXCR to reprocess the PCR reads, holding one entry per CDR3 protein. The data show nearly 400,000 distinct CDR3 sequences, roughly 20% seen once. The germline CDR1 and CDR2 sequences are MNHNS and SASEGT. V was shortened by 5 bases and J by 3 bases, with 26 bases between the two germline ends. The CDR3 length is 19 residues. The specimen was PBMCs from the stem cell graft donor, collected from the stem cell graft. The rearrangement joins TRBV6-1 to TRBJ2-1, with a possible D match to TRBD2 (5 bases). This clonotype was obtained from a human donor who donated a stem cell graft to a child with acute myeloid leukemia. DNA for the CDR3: TGTGCCAGCAGTCCCGGTGGGGTCGGTGCGGGCCTCTTCTACAATGAGCAGTTCTTC. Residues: CASSPGGVGAGLFYNEQFF.